One sample yielded the 5 T cell receptor beta chains listed below, sequenced in a study of blood T cell repertoires in COVID-19. Sequencing was performed with immunoSEQ multiplex PCR; in TCRdb, only in-frame clones are kept and a portion is missing. The data show under 200,000 clones, with 80% seen just once and around 7% held by the top ten. Material: peripheral blood. These receptors were collected from a man between 70 and 80 years old with active or convalescent COVID-19.

This chain joins TRBV5-8 and TRBJ1-2; D is unresolved. Trimming left V 3 bases short and J 8 bases short, with 14 bases between. The germline V gene has CDR1 SGHTS and CDR2 YDEGEE. There are 13 residues in the CDR3. CDR3 in DNA: TGTGCCAGCAGCTCCCCCCCTTTTGAGGGCTACACCTTC. It encodes CASSSPPFEGYTF.

The rearrangement links TRBV3-1 (or the pseudogene TRBV3-2) to TRBJ2-2; a weak D match, TRBD2 (5 bases). The ends were cut back, 5 bases at V and 8 bases at J, with 15 bases in the middle. Germline V gene lookup returns CDR1 LGHDT and CDR2 YNNKEL (reference sequence). This CDR3 is built from 14 residues. CDR3 sequence reads: CASSERTPGGELFF. CDR3 nucleotide sequence: TGTGCCAGCAGCGAACGGACTCCTGGGGGGGAGCTGTTTTTT.

The chain joins TRBV3-1 (or the pseudogene TRBV3-2) to TRBJ1-4; 9 positions match TRBD1. The CDR3 is 16 amino acids. The germline V gene encodes CDR1 LGHDT and CDR2 YNNKEL (reference sequence). Trimming took 1 base from V and 5 from J; bases not matched to a gene: 5. The CDR3 DNA follows: TGTGCCAGCAGCCAAGCCACCGGGACAGGGAATGAAAAACTGTTTTTT. Its translation: CASSQATGTGNEKLFF.

The rearrangement links TRBV7-2 to TRBJ1-3; 8 nucleotides line up with TRBD1. J was trimmed by 3 bases and V by 4 bases; bases with no gene match: 11. CDR3 length: 17 residues. Germline V gene data show CDR1 as SGHTA and CDR2 as FQGNSA. CDR3 sequence reads: CASSYFRTGGGGNTIYF. The CDR3, as DNA: TGTGCCAGCAGCTACTTTCGAACAGGGGGAGGTGGAAACACCATATATTTT.

The chain has TRBV2 and TRBJ2-2; no firm D call. The germline CDR1 and CDR2 sequences are SNHLY and FYNNEI. V was cut by 4 bases and J by 1 base, with 16 bases left in between. The CDR3 runs 17 residues. The CDR3 sequence: CASSVYTTTWNTGELFF. In DNA, the CDR3 is TGTGCCAGCAGTGTCTATACTACCACCTGGAACACCGGGGAGCTGTTTTTT.